This T cell receptor (beta chain) was recorded in a study of cytomegalovirus exposure and HLA in healthy donors. Study-wide points: Among TCR beta chains, those listed as cytomegalovirus-associated numbered some 170.

Method: immunoSEQ multiplex PCR; TCRdb's copy keeps in-frame clones and lacks some. The sample lists some 44,000 clones, around 90% occurring once. Concerning this clone: Antigen specificity is unknown.

The CDR3 loop spans 14 amino acids. V dropped 7 bases and J dropped 1 base, with 13 bases sitting between them. The germline V gene encodes CDR1 SNHLY and CDR2 FYNNEI. V usage is TRBV2 and J usage is TRBJ1-1; D possibly corresponds to TRBD1 (5 bases). The sample was PBMCs. This TCR derives from a man in his late teens or twenties in good health and CMV-seronegative. DNA for the CDR3: TGTGCCAGCATCCCACAGGCCAGGAACACTGAAGCTTTCTTT. Its protein product is CASIPQARNTEAFF.